The entry below describes one T cell receptor (beta chain). Its antigen has not been determined. No qualities accompany the bases; no much larger clone lies one base away. The immunoSEQ Assay, a bias-controlled multiplex PCR, was used to amplify TCRbeta CDR3 regions from genomic DNA. The original pipeline was this. The number of nucleated cells in each sample was estimated by amplification of reference gene primers within the assay. To quantify the absolute abundance of each unique TCRbeta CDR3 rearrangement, sequence reads were collapsed and filtered. For each sample, productive Simpson clonality was calculated as the square root of Simpson's diversity index across productive rearrangements. TCRdb obtained this table from immuneACCESS and retained in-frame rearrangements with V and J assigned. These tables miss some clones; where compared with another copy, unresolved V genes account for less than half of the shortfall, and the remainder is unexplained. Clone size and V and J calls were adopted from that table, with D and trimming inferred from the DNA. In this sample the table shows about 330,000 clones, approximately 88% of which occur a single time. Of the sample, 9.9% falls within the top ten clones.

This sample was included in a study of blood T cell repertoires in COVID-19 (dated by TCRdb to 2019 to 2021). At the level of the whole study: Samples from collaborators originated in the United States, Italy and Spain and spanned both the acute and convalescent phases of COVID-19. A de-identified subject ID, COVID-19 status, age in years and sex were almost always included in the sample metadata. The dataset comprised deeply sampled blood TCRbeta repertoires from subjects exposed to, actively infected with, or recovered from COVID-19. A freely available public database, intended as a resource for researchers studying the immune response to SARS-CoV-2, is where the repertoires were released. The prospective study material was composed of cDNA or gDNA derived from T cells, B-cell-depleted T cells, or PBMCs. Samples were obtained from the ongoing ImmuneRACE study (first 160 participants) and from 1,254 subjects provided by 6 global collaborators. Where available, HLA class I and class II types were obtained from metadata supplied by the sample provider rather than from assay-based typing.

The study at large found these results: The quantity of clinical and demographic metadata differed by source and by participant and was supplied without curation.

V is pruned by 6 bases and J by 2 bases, leaving 10 bases of the junction without a gene match. CDR1 is given as WNHNN and CDR2 as SYGVQD, both from the germline V gene (reference sequence). The CDR3, cysteine through phenylalanine, is 16 amino acids long. Only the CDR3 DNA is retained, 48 bases long and in frame from the first base. In Seattle, one collaborating source enrolled patients while the infection was active and tracked those patients longitudinally over the course of disease. Whole blood was collected in K2EDTA tubes by collaborating institutions according to the institutions' own protocols. For TCRbeta analysis, collaborators shipped samples as frozen whole blood, isolated PBMCs, or DNA extracted from either of those sample types.

Recombination joined TRBV10-1 with TRBJ1-5, with 7 middle bases fitting TRBD1. The sequenced sample consisted of peripheral blood. The receptor's source is a man aged 25 to 45 with COVID-19, enrolled during active disease. Read as DNA, the sequence is TGCGCCAGCAGCCGCGAGGGGGCGCCCGGCAATCAGCCCCAGCATTTT. It encodes CASSREGAPGNQPQHF.